Each of the 9 T cell receptor beta chains below was sequenced from the same sample in a study of control samples from healthy donors and cancer patients. Profiling relied on immunoSEQ multiplex PCR, and the TCRdb table lists in-frame clones only, not all of them. The table has some 130,000 clones, 80% to 95% seen once. Sequenced input: blood. The source is a man aged 18 to 35 in good health.

The chain carries TRBV5-4 and TRBJ2-3; 10 positions agree with TRBD1. CDR3 length: 16 residues. Unmatched junction bases numbered 13, after V lost 5 bases and J lost 7 bases. Per germline, CDR1 SGHNT and CDR2 YYREEE (reference sequence). The CDR3 sequence: CASRLRGQGRSNTQYF. CDR3 bases: TGTGCCAGCAGATTAAGGGGACAGGGGAGGTCAAATACGCAGTATTTT.

The rearrangement joins TRBV12-2 to TRBJ2-3; the DNA was not compared with TRBD1, the D call given in the table. TRBV12-2 is described as a pseudogene. CDR3 length: 14 amino acids. CDR3 sequence: CASRLVASPDTQYF. The CDR3 DNA reads TGTGCAAGTCGCTTAGTGGCCTCCCCAGATACGCAGTATTTT.

J is TRBJ1-1 and V is TRBV19, with 7 positions matching TRBD1. CDR1 LNHDA and CDR2 SQIVND come from the germline V gene (reference sequence). The CDR3 is made up of 17 amino acids. V trimming: 1 base; J trimming: 1 base; junction bases outside the gene matches: 9. The CDR3 nucleotides read TGTGCCAGTAGTATAGCGAAGACAGGGCGGGGGAACACTGAAGCTTTCTTT. It encodes CASSIAKTGRGNTEAFF.

J is TRBJ2-7 and V is TRBV5-6, with 8 positions matching TRBD1. Germline V gene sequence: CDR1 SGHDT, CDR2 YYEEEE. V lost 0 bases, J lost 6 bases, and 5 bases stayed unmatched. This CDR3 region has 14 residues. This CDR3 is CASSLGTGWAEQYF. For the CDR3, the DNA is TGTGCCAGCAGCTTGGGGACAGGGTGGGCCGAGCAGTACTTC. Full variable domain (outside the CDR3, taken from reference TRBV5-6 and TRBJ2-7): DAGVTQSPTHLIKTRGQQVTLRCSPKSGHDTVSWYQQALGQGPQFIFQYYEEEERQRGNFPDRFSGHQFPNYSSELNVNALLLGDSALYLCASSLGTGWAEQYFGPGTRLTVT.

This chain connects TRBV29-1 to TRBJ1-2; D unclear. Germline CDR1 and CDR2: SQVTM and ANQGSEA. Trimming removed 4 bases from V and 6 bases from J, with 18 bases in between. The length of the CDR3 is 14 residues. The CDR3 DNA is TGCAGCGTTGTCCTAATTTCGGATTCCAATGGCTACACCTTC. It is translated as CSVVLISDSNGYTF.

The chain couples TRBV4-1 to TRBJ1-5; D is possibly TRBD1 (5 bases). This CDR3 comprises 16 residues. Between the trimmed V and J ends, which lost 1 base and 0 bases, there was a span of 10 bases. Germline CDR1 is MGHRA and CDR2 is YSYEKL. This chain's CDR3 is CASSQGRGDSNQPQHF. CDR3 coding DNA: TGCGCCAGCAGCCAAGGTAGAGGGGATAGCAATCAGCCCCAGCATTTT.

J is TRBJ2-1 and V is TRBV3-1 (or the pseudogene TRBV3-2), with 9 bases identical to TRBD1. The length of the CDR3 is 16 residues. J was trimmed by 6 bases and V by 4 bases; bases with no gene match: 10. The germline CDR1 and CDR2 sequences are LGHDT and YNNKEL (reference sequence). The CDR3 loop is CASSPDRGGLTNEQFF. The CDR3, as DNA: TGTGCCAGCAGCCCCGACAGGGGGGGCCTAACCAATGAGCAGTTCTTC.

The CDR3 DNA is TGTGCCAGCAGCTTTGAGTCAGATCAAGAGACCCAGTACTTC. It is translated as CASSFESDQETQYF. V and J are TRBV5-4 and TRBJ2-5; D not certain. The germline V gene has CDR1 SGHNT and CDR2 YYREEE (reference sequence). V lost 2 bases and J lost 2, with 10 bases in between. There are 14 residues in the CDR3. Full variable domain (missing parts from reference TRBV5-4 and TRBJ2-5): ETGVTQSPTHLIKTRGQQVTLRCSSQSGHNTVSWYQQALGQGPQFIFQYYREEENGRGNFPPRFSGLQFPNYSSELNVNALELDDSALYLCASSFESDQETQYFGPGTRLLVL.

This chain connects TRBV5-4 to TRBJ1-1; D not certain. V was pared by 0 bases and J by 7 bases, with 16 bases between. Germline values: CDR1 SGHNT, CDR2 YYREEE (reference sequence). CDR3 length equals 15 residues. The CDR3 sequence: CASSLVGQNVLEAFF. In DNA, the CDR3 is TGTGCCAGCAGCTTGGTAGGGCAGAACGTACTTGAAGCTTTCTTT.